A single T cell receptor beta chain is shown here with its context. Its antigen is undetermined. This specimen comes from a study of cytomegalovirus exposure and HLA in healthy donors. The V end lost 5 bases, the J end lost 3 bases, and 13 bases lay between the germline ends. The V gene's germline CDR1 is SGHAT and CDR2 FQNNGV. The CDR3 is 14 residues long. Study observations and caveats: Apparent HLA restriction characterized most CMV-associated TCR beta chains in a later analysis.

The PCR employed 60 Vbeta primers together with 13 Jbeta primers. Sequencing was performed with immunoSEQ multiplex PCR; in TCRdb, only in-frame clones are kept and a portion is missing. The data contain about 190,000 clones, more than 75% of them singletons. This clonotype was obtained from a woman aged 50 to 65 in good health and CMV-seropositive. The gene calls are TRBV11-2 and TRBJ2-5, with TRBD1 as a possible D gene (6 bases). Input material: PBMCs. CDR3 DNA: TGTGCCAGCAGCACCTGGACAGTAGAAGAGACCCAGTACTTC. Its protein is CASSTWTVEETQYF.